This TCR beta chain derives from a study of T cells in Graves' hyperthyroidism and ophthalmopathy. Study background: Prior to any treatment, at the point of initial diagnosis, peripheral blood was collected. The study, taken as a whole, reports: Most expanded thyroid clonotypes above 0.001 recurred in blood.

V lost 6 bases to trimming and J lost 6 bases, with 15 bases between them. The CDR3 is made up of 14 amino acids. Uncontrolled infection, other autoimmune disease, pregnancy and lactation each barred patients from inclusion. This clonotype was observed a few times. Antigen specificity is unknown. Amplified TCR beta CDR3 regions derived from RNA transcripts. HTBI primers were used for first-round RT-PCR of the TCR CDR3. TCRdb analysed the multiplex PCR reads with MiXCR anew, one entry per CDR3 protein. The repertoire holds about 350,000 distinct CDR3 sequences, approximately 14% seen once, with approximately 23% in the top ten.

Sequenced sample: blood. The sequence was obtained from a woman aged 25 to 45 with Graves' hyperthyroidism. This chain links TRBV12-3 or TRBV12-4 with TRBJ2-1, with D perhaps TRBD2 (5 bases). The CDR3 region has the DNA TGTGCCAGCAGAAAAGAACTAGTGGGCAATGAGCAGTTCTTC. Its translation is CASRKELVGNEQFF.